The present TCR beta chain was sequenced within a study of blood T cell repertoires in COVID-19. The wider study: Sample material is recorded as cDNA or gDNA derived from T cells, B-cell-depleted T cells, or PBMCs.

The CDR3 has 11 residues. The germline gives CDR1 LNHDA, CDR2 SQIVND (reference sequence). V was cut by 7 bases and J by 6 bases, with 9 bases left in between. Original data processing: For nucleated cells, counts were estimated from reference gene primer amplification. TCRdb's table, derived via immunoSEQ multiplex PCR, lists solely in-frame clones and lacks some. V and J calls and clone size follow that table, whereas D and trimming were derived from the DNA. The top ten clones hold roughly 8.6% of a sample with some 260,000 clones, about 89% of them seen once. Researchers sorted participants into cohorts using their self-reported clinical history. Cohort 3 recovered donors had two negative PCRs, clearance, or symptom resolution.

This clonotype originated in a man in his forties or fifties who had recovered from COVID-19. The sequenced material came from PBMCs or T cells enriched from blood (not recorded which). The chain joins TRBV19 to TRBJ1-2, with D unclear. CDR3 loop: CASKLEDGYTF. The CDR3 DNA reads TGTGCCAGTAAGCTTGAGGATGGCTACACCTTC.